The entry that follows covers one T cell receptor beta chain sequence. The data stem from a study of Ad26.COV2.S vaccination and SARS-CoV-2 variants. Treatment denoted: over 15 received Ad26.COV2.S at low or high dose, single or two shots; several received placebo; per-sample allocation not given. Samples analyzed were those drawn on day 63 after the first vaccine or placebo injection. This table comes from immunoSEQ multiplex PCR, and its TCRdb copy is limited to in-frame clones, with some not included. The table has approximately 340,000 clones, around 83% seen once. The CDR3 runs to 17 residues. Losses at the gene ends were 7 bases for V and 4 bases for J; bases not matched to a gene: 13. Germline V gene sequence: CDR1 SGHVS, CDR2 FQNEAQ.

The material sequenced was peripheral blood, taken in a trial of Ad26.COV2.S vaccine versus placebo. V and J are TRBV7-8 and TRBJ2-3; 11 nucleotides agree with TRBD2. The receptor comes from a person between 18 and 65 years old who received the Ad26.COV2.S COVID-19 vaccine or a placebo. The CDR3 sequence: CASTTGGLAGGSDTQYF. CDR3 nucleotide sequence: TGTGCCAGCACCACCGGCGGGCTAGCGGGAGGTTCAGATACGCAGTATTTT.